The next 2 T cell receptor beta chains were all read from a single sample in a study of T cells in localized non-small cell lung cancer. Only in-frame clones appear in the TCRdb table, and some are missing; sequencing was by immunoSEQ multiplex PCR. The sample holds approximately 14,000 clones, about four fifths seen once. The material was peripheral blood, obtained before any cancer treatment. These receptors were taken from a female donor over 55 with stage I squamous cell lung carcinoma.

This chain connects TRBV9 to TRBJ2-5; the D gene is possibly TRBD2 (6 bases). Germline CDR1 reads SGDLS; CDR2 reads YYNGEE. V was clipped by 3 bases and J by 4 bases, with 7 bases between them. The CDR3 extends over 12 amino acids. The CDR3 region is CASSAAGETQYF. CDR3 nucleotides: TGTGCCAGCAGCGCAGCGGGAGAGACCCAGTACTTC.

CDR3 nucleotide sequence: TGTGCCAGCAGCTCCGAGGGGAAACTGTTTTTT. Its translation is CASSSEGKLFF. This rearrangement joins TRBV11-2 to TRBJ1-4; possibly TRBD1 for D (5 bases). Germline V lookup: CDR1 SGHAT, CDR2 FQNNGV. The ends were cut back, 4 bases at V and 11 bases at J, with 8 bases in the middle. The length of the CDR3 is 11 residues.